This is a list of T cell receptor beta chains from one sample in a study of blood T cell repertoires in COVID-19. The method was immunoSEQ multiplex PCR; TCRdb's version includes in-frame clones alone and lacks a portion of them. Among over 200,000 clones listed, around 85% were seen once. Sequenced sample: peripheral blood. The receptors derive from a woman aged 25 to 39 who had recovered from COVID-19. CDR3s include the opening cysteine and the closing phenylalanine or tryptophan. The D gene is left open where the match is weak. Only some rows state a clone size, as once, few, many or a class for expanded clones.

>.|TRBJ2-1|TRBV6-2/TRBV6-3|TRBD1
CASSYRGLAGGNNEQFF
TGTGCCAGCAGTTACCGCGGTTTGGCAGGGGGAAACAATGAGCAGTTCTTC
>.|TRBJ2-1|TRBV5-1|TRBD2
CASSQLGLADQYNEQFF
TGCGCCAGCAGCCAACTTGGGCTAGCGGATCAGTACAATGAGCAGTTCTTC
>.|TRBJ1-6|TRBV13|TRBD1
CASSLSGGMFDSPLHF
TGTGCCAGCAGCTTATCAGGGGGCATGTTTGATTCACCCCTCCACTTT
>.|TRBJ1-4|TRBV11-2|.
CASSLDDSPNEKLFF
TGTGCCAGCAGCTTAGATGACAGCCCTAATGAAAAACTGTTTTTT
>.|TRBJ2-7|TRBV12-5|TRBD2
CASGLLVGGTYEQYF
TGTGCTAGTGGTCTCCTGGTGGGGGGGACCTACGAGCAGTACTTC
>.|TRBJ1-1|TRBV18|TRBD1
CASSPPLTGANTEAFF
TGTGCCAGCTCACCACCCCTGACAGGGGCGAACACTGAAGCTTTCTTT
>.|TRBJ2-7|TRBV30|.
CAWSVTGAGEQYF
TGTGCCTGGAGTGTGACAGGTGCAGGCGAGCAGTACTTC
>.|TRBJ1-4|TRBV19|TRBD1
CASSNQGAANEKLFF
TGTGCCAGTAGTAATCAGGGGGCGGCTAATGAAAAACTGTTTTTT
>.|TRBJ1-1|TRBV5-4|TRBD1
CASSWGQSTEAFF
TGTGCCAGCAGCTGGGGACAGTCCACTGAAGCTTTCTTT
>few|TRBJ1-1|TRBV19|.
CASIPAGGVNTEAFF
TGTGCCAGTATCCCGGCGGGGGGGGTGAACACTGAAGCTTTCTTT
>once|TRBJ2-1|TRBV3-1/TRBV3-2|TRBD2
CASSPHSGSSYNEQFF
TGTGCCAGCAGTCCACATAGCGGGAGCTCCTACAATGAGCAGTTCTTC
>.|TRBJ2-7|TRBV4-2|.
CASSQLAGGLAEQYF
TGTGCCAGCAGCCAGCTAGCCGGGGGGCTTGCCGAGCAGTACTTC
>.|TRBJ2-1|TRBV2|TRBD2
CASTFGTSGEQFF
TGTGCCAGCACCTTCGGGACTAGCGGTGAGCAGTTCTTC
>.|TRBJ2-5|TRBV18|.
CASCGHSQETQYF
TGTGCCAGCTGCGGACACAGCCAAGAGACCCAGTACTTC
>.|TRBJ2-7|TRBV11-2|TRBD1
CASSLVPQGPYEQYF
TGTGCCAGCAGCTTAGTACCACAGGGGCCCTACGAGCAGTACTTC
>.|TRBJ1-1|TRBV4-3|.
CASSQLQTDTEAFF
TGCGCCAGCAGCCAACTTCAGACTGACACTGAAGCTTTCTTT
>.|TRBJ2-5|TRBV7-2|TRBD2
CASSPPRLAGAETQYF
TGTGCCAGCAGCCCCCCCCGGCTAGCGGGGGCAGAGACCCAGTACTTC